This note documents a single T cell receptor beta chain sequence. This CDR3 is 14 amino acids long. CDR1 SGHRS and CDR2 YFSETQ come from the germline V gene. This sample is part of a study of monozygotic twins with inflammatory bowel disease. Template switching added UMIs carrying a 6-nucleotide sample barcode. TCRdb reprocessed the 5' RACE reads and reports one entry per CDR3 protein, with no DNA. The sample has some 400,000 distinct CDR3 sequences. The clonotype comes from a human donor with ulcerative colitis or Crohn's disease, or a healthy co-twin of an affected twin (not recorded which). Sequencing input: blood. J is TRBJ1-2 and V is TRBV5-1; with no DNA, the TCRdb D assignment of TRBD1 cannot be verified. The CDR3 reads CASSDGQGNYGYTF. The full variable domain, in which reference TRBV5-1 and TRBJ1-2 provide the parts outside the CDR3, is KAGVTQTPRYLIKTRGQQVTLSCSPISGHRSVSWYQQTPGQGLQFLFEYFSETQRNKGNFPGRFSGRQFSNSRSEMNVSTLELGDSALYLCASSDGQGNYGYTFGSGTRLTVV.